This T cell receptor beta chain was recorded in a study of T cells in localized non-small cell lung cancer. Study-wide findings and caveats: Greater T cell density in blood accompanied longer overall survival. Exceeding tumor, uninvolved adjacent lung had the highest T cell clonality.

V lost 3 bases and J lost 0, with 15 bases in between. The germline gives CDR1 MDHEN, CDR2 SYDVKM. The CDR3 is 17 residues long. Profiled with immunoSEQ multiplex PCR; TCRdb holds only in-frame clones, not every one. The sample lists over 10,000 clones, 75% to 90% seen once, with approximately 30% in the top ten. Remarks on this clone: Its antigen is still unknown.

The TCR sequence derives from a male donor at least 60 years old with stage I squamous cell lung carcinoma. The starting material was peripheral blood, obtained before any cancer treatment. The gene calls are TRBV28 and TRBJ2-1, with TRBD2 as a possible D gene (6 bases). CDR3 amino acids: CASSFSTAGSSYNEQFF. In nucleotides, the CDR3 is TGTGCCAGCAGTTTTTCCACAGCGGGCTCCTCCTACAATGAGCAGTTCTTC.